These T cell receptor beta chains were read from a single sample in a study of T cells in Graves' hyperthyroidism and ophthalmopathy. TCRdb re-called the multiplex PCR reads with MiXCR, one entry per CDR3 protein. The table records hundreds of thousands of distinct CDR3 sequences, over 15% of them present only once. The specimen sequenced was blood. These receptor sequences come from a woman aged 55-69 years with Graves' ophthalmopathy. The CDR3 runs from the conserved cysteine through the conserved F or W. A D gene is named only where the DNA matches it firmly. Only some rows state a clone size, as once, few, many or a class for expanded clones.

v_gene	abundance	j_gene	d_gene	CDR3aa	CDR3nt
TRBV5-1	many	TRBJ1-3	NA	CASSPRAGAGGNTIYF	TGCGCCAGCAGCCCCCGGGCCGGGGCCGGTGGAAACACCATATATTTT
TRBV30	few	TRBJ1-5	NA	CAWSAQGPFNQPQHF	TGTGCCTGGAGTGCACAGGGCCCCTTCAATCAGCCCCAGCATTTT
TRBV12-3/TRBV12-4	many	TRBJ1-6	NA	CASREDWDRSPLHF	TGTGCCAGCAGGGAAGACTGGGATAGATCACCCCTCCACTTT
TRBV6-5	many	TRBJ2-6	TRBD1	CASSYSSGGLSSGANVLTF	TGTGCCAGCAGTTACTCGTCAGGGGGCCTAAGCTCTGGGGCCAACGTCCTGACTTTC
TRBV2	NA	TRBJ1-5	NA	CASGGSGNQPQHF	TGTGCCAGCGGGGGTTCGGGCAATCAGCCCCAGCATTTT
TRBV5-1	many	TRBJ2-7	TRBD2	CASSLAITSDGYEQYF	TGCGCCAGCAGCTTGGCCATAACTAGCGATGGCTACGAGCAGTACTTC
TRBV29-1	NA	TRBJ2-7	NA	CSVEGDDTYEQYF	TGCAGCGTTGAAGGGGACGATACCTACGAGCAGTACTTC
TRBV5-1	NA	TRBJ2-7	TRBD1	CASSLLSLRDRGYEQYF	TGCGCCAGCAGCTTGCTGAGCCTACGGGACAGGGGCTACGAGCAGTACTTC
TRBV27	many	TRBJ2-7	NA	CASSFRSAYEQYF	TGTGCCAGCAGTTTCAGAAGCGCCTACGAGCAGTACTTC
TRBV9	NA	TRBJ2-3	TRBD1	CASARTGGADTQYF	TGTGCCAGCGCCCGGACAGGGGGGGCAGATACGCAGTATTTT
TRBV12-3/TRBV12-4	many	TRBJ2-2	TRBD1	CASSPDRDTGELFF	TGTGCCAGCAGTCCGGACAGGGACACCGGGGAGCTGTTTTTT
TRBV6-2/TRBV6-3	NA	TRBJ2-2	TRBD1	CASRTGGRTGELFF	TGTGCCAGCAGAACAGGGGGCAGGACCGGGGAGCTGTTTTTT
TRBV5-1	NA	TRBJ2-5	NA	CASSAGITKETQYF	TGCGCCAGCAGCGCGGGTATCACAAAAGAGACCCAGTACTTC
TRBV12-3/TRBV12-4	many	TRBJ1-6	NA	CASSSPRGQQSPLHF	TGTGCCAGCAGCAGTCCCCGGGGCCAGCAATCACCCCTCCACTTT
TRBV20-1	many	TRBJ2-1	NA	CSARDRTKMGEQFF	TGCAGTGCTAGAGATCGGACCAAAATGGGCGAGCAGTTCTTC
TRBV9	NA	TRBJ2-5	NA	CASSVAGAGTQETQYF	TGTGCCAGCAGCGTAGCGGGGGCAGGGACACAAGAGACCCAGTACTTC